This T cell receptor beta chain stems from a study of blood T cell repertoires in COVID-19. This CDR3 spans 16 amino acids. V was clipped by 1 base and J by 7 bases; unmatched bases: 8. Germline CDR1 SGHTA, CDR2 FQGNSA. Authors' data handling: How many nucleated cells were present was estimated from reference gene primer amplification. The protocol was immunoSEQ multiplex PCR, while the TCRdb copy is restricted to in-frame clones and leaves out a portion. V, J and clone size are those of that table, while D and trimming were read from the DNA. The repertoire holds about 180,000 clones, with roughly nine tenths as singletons.

What was sequenced was peripheral blood. The chain is built from TRBV7-2 and TRBJ2-1; 9 nucleotides line up with TRBD2. The source is a man aged 18 to 29 who had recovered from COVID-19. This CDR3 is CASSLVRLAGRNEQFF. Here the CDR3 DNA reads TGTGCCAGCAGCTTAGTACGGCTAGCGGGAAGAAATGAGCAGTTCTTC.